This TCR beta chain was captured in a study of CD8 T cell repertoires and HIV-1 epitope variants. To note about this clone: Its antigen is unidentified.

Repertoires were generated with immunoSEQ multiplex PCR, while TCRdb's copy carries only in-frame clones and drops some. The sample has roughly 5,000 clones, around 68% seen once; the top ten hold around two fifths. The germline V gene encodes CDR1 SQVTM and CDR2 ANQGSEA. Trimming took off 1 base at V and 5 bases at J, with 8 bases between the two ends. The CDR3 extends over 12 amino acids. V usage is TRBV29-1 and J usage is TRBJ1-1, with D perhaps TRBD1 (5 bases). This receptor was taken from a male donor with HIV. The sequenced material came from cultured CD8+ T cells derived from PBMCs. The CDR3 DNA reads TGCAGCGTTGAAGGGGGGGGGACTGAAGCTTTCTTT. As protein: CSVEGGGTEAFF. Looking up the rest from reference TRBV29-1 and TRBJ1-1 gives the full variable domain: SAVISQKPSRDICQRGTSLTIQCQVDSQVTMMFWYRQQPGQSLTLIATANQGSEATYESGFVIDKFPISRPNLTFSTLTVSNMSPEDSSIYLCSVEGGGTEAFFGQGTRLTVV.